The T cell receptor beta chain described here comes from a study of resident and recirculating memory T cells in vitiligo. TCRdb's table, derived via immunoSEQ multiplex PCR, lists solely in-frame clones and lacks some. This repertoire shows tens of thousands of clones, approximately 90% found once; its top ten account for around 5.1%. V was pared by 4 bases and J by 7 bases, with 19 bases between. This CDR3 has 16 amino acids. From germline, CDR1 is MDHEN and CDR2 SYDVKM. This sequence joins TRBV28 and TRBJ1-4; tentative D call: TRBD1 (6 bases). This TCR was sampled from a male donor with vitiligo. The sample comprised blood. The CDR3 region is CASSSHSRGRSEKLFF. CDR3 in DNA: TGTGCCAGCAGTTCCCACTCCAGGGGCCGATCTGAAAAACTGTTTTTT.